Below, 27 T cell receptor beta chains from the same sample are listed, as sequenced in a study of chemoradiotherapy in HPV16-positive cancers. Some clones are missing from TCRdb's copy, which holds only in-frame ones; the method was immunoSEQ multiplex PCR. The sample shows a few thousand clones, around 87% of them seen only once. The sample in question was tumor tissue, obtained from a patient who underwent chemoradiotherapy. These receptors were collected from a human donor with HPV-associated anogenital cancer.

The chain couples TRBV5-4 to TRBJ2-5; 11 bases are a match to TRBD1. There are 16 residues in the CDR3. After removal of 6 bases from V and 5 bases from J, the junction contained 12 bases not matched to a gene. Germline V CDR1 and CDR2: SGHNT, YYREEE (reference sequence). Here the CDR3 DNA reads TGTGCCAGCACCGTTATCCGGACAGGGGGCAAGGAGACCCAGTACTTC. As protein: CASTVIRTGGKETQYF. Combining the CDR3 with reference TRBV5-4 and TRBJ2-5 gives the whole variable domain ETGVTQSPTHLIKTRGQQVTLRCSSQSGHNTVSWYQQALGQGPQFIFQYYREEENGRGNFPPRFSGLQFPNYSSELNVNALELDDSALYLCASTVIRTGGKETQYFGPGTRLLVL.

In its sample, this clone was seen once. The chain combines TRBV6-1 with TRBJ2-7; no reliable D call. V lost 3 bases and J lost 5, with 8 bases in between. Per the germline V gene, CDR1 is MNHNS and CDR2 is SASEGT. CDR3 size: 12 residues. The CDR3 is CASSDPGNEQYF. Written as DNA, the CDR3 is TGTGCCAGCAGTGATCCAGGCAACGAGCAGTACTTC.

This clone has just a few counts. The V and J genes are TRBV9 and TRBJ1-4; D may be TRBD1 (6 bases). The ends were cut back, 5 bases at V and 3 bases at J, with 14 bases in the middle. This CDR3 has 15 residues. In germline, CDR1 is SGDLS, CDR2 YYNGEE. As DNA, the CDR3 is TGTGCCAGCAGTCCGAGGGGGGGATCTAATGAAAAACTGTTTTTT. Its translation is CASSPRGGSNEKLFF. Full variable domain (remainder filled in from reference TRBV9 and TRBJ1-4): DSGVTQTPKHLITATGQRVTLRCSPRSGDLSVYWYQQSLDQGLQFLIQYYNGEERAKGNILERFSAQQFPDLHSELNLSSLELGDSALYFCASSPRGGSNEKLFFGSGTQLSVL.

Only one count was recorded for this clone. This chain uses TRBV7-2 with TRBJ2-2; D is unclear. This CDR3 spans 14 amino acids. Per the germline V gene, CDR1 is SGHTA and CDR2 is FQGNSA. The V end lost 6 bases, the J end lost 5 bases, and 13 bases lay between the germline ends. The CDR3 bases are TGTGCCAGCAGGCACAGAAGTGGAACCGGGGAGCTGTTTTTT. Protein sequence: CASRHRSGTGELFF. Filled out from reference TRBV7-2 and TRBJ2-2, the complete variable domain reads GAGVSQSPSNKVTEKGKDVELRCDPISGHTALYWYRQSLGQGLEFLIYFQGNSAPDKSGLPSDRFSAERTGGSVSTLTIQRTQQEDSAVYLCASRHRSGTGELFFGEGSRLTVL.

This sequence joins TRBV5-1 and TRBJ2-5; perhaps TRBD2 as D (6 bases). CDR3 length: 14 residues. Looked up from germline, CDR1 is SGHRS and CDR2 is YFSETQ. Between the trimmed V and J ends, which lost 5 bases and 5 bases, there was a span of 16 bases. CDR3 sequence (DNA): TGCGCCAGCAGGAGGGCGGGGAGCGGGGAGACCCAGTACTTC. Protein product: CASRRAGSGETQYF. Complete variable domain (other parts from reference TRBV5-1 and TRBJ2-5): KAGVTQTPRYLIKTRGQQVTLSCSPISGHRSVSWYQQTPGQGLQFLFEYFSETQRNKGNFPGRFSGRQFSNSRSEMNVSTLELGDSALYLCASRRAGSGETQYFGPGTRLLVL.

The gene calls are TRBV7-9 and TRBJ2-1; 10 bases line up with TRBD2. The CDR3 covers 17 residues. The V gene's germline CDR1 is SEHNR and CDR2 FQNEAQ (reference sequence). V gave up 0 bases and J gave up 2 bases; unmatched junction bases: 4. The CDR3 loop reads CASSLAPSGRAYNEQFF. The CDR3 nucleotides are TGTGCCAGCAGCTTAGCCCCGAGCGGGAGGGCCTACAATGAGCAGTTCTTC.

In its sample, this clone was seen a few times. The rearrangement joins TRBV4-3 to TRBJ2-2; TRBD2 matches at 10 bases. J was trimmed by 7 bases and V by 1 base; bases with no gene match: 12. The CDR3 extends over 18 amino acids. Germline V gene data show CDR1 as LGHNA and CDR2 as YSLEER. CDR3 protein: CASSQAIIAGGALGELFF. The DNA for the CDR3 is TGCGCCAGCAGCCAAGCAATCATAGCGGGGGGAGCCCTCGGGGAGCTGTTTTTT.

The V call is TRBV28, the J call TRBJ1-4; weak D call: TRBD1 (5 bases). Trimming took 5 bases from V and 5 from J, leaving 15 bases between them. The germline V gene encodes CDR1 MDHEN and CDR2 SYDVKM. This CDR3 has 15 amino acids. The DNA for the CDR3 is TGTGCCAGCAGTCCCTCCGGGACGACAAATGAAAAACTGTTTTTT. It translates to CASSPSGTTNEKLFF.

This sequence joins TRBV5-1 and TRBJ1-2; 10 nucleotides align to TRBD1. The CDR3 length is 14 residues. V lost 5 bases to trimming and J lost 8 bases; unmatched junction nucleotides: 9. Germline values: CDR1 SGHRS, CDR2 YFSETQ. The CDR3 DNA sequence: TGCGCCAGCAGACAACCCGGGACAGGGGACGGCTACACCTTC. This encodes CASRQPGTGDGYTF.

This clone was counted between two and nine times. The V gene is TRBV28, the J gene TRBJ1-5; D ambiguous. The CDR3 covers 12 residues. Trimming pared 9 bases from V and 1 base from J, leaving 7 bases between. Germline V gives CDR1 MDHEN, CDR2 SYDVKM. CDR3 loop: CASRISNQPQHF. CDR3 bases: TGTGCCAGTCGAATAAGCAATCAGCCCCAGCATTTT.

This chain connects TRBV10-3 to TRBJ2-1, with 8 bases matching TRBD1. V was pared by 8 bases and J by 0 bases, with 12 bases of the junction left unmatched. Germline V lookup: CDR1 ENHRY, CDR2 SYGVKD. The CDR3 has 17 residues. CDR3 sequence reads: CAIARAQGASSYNEQFF. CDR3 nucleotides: TGTGCCATCGCCCGAGCCCAGGGGGCGAGCTCCTACAATGAGCAGTTCTTC.

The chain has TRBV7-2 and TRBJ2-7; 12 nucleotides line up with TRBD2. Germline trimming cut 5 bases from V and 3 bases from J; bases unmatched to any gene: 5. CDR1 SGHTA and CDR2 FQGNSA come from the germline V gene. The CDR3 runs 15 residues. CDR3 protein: CASSPSGGADYEQYF. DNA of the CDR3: TGTGCCAGCAGCCCTAGCGGGGGGGCCGACTACGAGCAGTACTTC.

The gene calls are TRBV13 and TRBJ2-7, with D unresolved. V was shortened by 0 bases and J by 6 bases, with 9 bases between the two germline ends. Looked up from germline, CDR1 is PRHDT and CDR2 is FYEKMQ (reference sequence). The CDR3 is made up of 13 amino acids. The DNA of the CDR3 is TGTGCCAGCAGCTTAGGAGACCAACTCGAGCAGTACTTC. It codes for CASSLGDQLEQYF.

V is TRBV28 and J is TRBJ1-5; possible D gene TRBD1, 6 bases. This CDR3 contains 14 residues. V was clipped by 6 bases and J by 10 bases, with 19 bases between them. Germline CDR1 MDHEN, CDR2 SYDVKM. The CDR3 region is CASSTGTSLRPQHF. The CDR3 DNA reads TGTGCCAGCAGCACCGGGACAAGCCTTCGCCCCCAGCATTTT.

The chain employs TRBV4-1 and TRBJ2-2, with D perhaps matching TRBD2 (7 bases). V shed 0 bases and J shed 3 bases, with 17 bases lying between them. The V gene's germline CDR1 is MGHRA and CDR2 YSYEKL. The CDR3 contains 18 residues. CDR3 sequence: CASSQDEGGGAYTGELFF. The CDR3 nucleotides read TGCGCCAGCAGCCAAGATGAAGGTGGGGGGGCCTACACCGGGGAGCTGTTTTTT.

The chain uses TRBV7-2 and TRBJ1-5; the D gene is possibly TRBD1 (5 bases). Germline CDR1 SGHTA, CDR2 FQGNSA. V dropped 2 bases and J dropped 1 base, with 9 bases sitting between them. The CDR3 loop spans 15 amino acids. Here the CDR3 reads CASSLSGTSNQPQHF. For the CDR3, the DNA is TGTGCCAGCAGCTTATCAGGGACCAGCAATCAGCCCCAGCATTTT. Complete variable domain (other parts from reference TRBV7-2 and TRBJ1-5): GAGVSQSPSNKVTEKGKDVELRCDPISGHTALYWYRQSLGQGLEFLIYFQGNSAPDKSGLPSDRFSAERTGGSVSTLTIQRTQQEDSAVYLCASSLSGTSNQPQHFGDGTRLSIL.

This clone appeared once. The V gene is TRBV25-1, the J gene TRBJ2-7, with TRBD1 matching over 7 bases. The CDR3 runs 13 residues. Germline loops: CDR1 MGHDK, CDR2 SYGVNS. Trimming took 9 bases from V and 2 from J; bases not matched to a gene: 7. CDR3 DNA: TGTGCCAGGGAAAGACAGGGTGCCTACGAGCAGTACTTC. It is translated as CARERQGAYEQYF.

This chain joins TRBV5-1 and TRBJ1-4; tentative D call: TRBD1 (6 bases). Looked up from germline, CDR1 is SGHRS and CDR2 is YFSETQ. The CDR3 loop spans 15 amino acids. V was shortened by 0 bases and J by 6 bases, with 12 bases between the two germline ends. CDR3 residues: CASSLVGHGDEKLFF. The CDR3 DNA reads TGCGCCAGCAGCTTGGTGGGACACGGAGATGAAAAACTGTTTTTT. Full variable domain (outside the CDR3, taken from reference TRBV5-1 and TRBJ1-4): KAGVTQTPRYLIKTRGQQVTLSCSPISGHRSVSWYQQTPGQGLQFLFEYFSETQRNKGNFPGRFSGRQFSNSRSEMNVSTLELGDSALYLCASSLVGHGDEKLFFGSGTQLSVL.

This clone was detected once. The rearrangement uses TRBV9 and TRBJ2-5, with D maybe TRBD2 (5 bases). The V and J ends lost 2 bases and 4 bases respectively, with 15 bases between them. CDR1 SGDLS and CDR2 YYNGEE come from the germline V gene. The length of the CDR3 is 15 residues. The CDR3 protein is CASSVGSHGGETQYF. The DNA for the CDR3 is TGTGCCAGCAGCGTTGGGAGCCATGGAGGAGAGACCCAGTACTTC.

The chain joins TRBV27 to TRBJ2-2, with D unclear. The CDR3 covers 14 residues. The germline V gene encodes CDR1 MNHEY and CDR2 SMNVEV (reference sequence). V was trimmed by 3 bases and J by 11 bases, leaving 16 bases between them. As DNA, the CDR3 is TGTGCCAGCAGTTTCTCGAGGCATGCGCGCGAGCTGTTTTTT. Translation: CASSFSRHARELFF.

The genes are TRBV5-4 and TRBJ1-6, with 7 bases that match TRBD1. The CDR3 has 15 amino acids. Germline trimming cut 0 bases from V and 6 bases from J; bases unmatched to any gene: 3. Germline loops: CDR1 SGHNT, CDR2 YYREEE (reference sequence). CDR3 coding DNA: TGTGCCAGCAGCTTGGCCGGGACAGCTAATTCACCCCTCCACTTT. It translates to CASSLAGTANSPLHF.

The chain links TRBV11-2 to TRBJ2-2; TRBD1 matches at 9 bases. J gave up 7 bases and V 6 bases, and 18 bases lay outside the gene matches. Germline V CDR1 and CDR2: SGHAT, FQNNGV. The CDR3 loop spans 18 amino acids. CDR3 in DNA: TGTGCCAGCAGAGTAGCCGAAACCCCCGGGACAGGGTTCGGGGAGCTGTTTTTT. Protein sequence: CASRVAETPGTGFGELFF. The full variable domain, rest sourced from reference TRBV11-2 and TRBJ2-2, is EAGVAQSPRYKIIEKRQSVAFWCNPISGHATLYWYQQILGQGPKLLIQFQNNGVVDDSQLPKDRFSAERLKGVDSTLKIQPAKLEDSAVYLCASRVAETPGTGFGELFFGEGSRLTVL.

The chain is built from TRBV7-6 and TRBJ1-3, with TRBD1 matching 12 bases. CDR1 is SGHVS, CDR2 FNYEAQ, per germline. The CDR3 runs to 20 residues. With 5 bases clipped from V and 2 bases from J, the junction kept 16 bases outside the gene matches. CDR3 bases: TGTGCCAGCAGCCCTAGAAGACCGGGACAGGGGGCCCTAACTGGAAACACCATATATTTT. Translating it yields CASSPRRPGQGALTGNTIYF. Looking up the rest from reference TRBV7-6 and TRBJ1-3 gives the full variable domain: GAGVSQSPRYKVTKRGQDVALRCDPISGHVSLYWYRQALGQGPEFLTYFNYEAQQDKSGLPNDRFSAERPEGSISTLTIQRTEQRDSAMYRCASSPRRPGQGALTGNTIYFGEGSWLTVV.

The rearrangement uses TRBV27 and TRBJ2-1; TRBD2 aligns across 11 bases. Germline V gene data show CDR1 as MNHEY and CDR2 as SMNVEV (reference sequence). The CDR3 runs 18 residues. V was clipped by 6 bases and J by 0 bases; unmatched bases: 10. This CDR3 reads CASRFTSGRSSSYNEQFF. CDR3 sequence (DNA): TGTGCCAGCAGATTTACTAGCGGGAGATCGAGCTCCTACAATGAGCAGTTCTTC.

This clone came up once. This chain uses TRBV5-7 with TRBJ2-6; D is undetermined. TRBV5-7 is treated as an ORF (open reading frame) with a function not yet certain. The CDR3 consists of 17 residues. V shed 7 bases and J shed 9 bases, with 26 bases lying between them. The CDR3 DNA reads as TGTGCCAGCCGCGAAGGTCTGCGTACAAAGTCGGGCAACGTCCTGACTTTC. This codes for CASREGLRTKSGNVLTF.

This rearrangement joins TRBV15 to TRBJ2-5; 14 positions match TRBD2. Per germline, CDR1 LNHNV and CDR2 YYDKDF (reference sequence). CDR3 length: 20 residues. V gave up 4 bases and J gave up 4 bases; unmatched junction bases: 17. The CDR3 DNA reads TGTGCCACCAGCACAACGACTAGACTAGCGGGAGGGCCAGTCACAGAGACCCAGTACTTC. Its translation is CATSTTTRLAGGPVTETQYF.

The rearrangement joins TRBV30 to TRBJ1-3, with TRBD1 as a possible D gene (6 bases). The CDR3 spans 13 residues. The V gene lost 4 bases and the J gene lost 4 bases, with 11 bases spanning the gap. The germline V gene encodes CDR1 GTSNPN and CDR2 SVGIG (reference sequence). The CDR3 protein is CAWTLTGGNTIYF. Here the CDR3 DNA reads TGTGCCTGGACGCTAACAGGGGGAAACACCATATATTTT. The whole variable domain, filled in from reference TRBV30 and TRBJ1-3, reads SQTIHQWPATLVQPVGSPLSLECTVEGTSNPNLYWYRQAAGRGLQLLFYSVGIGQISSEVPQNLSASRPQDRQFILSSKKLLLSDSGFYLCAWTLTGGNTIYFGEGSWLTVV.